This T cell receptor beta chain originates from a study of cytomegalovirus exposure and HLA in healthy donors. V was trimmed by 8 bases and J by 5 bases, leaving 9 bases between them. CDR1 and CDR2 (germline): SEHNR, FQNEAQ (reference sequence). The CDR3 length is 11 residues. Measured with immunoSEQ multiplex PCR; TCRdb has only the in-frame clones, and not every one. The table has about 260,000 clones, 90% seen once. For this clone: The same CDR3 arises from other DNA sequences in this sample as well.

Sequenced: PBMCs. This receptor was obtained from a woman aged 30 to 39 in good health and CMV-seronegative. The rearrangement joins TRBV7-9 to TRBJ2-5, with D hard to call. CDR3 sequence: CASSPRETQYF. The CDR3 DNA is TGTGCCAGCTCCCCAAGGGAGACCCAGTACTTC.